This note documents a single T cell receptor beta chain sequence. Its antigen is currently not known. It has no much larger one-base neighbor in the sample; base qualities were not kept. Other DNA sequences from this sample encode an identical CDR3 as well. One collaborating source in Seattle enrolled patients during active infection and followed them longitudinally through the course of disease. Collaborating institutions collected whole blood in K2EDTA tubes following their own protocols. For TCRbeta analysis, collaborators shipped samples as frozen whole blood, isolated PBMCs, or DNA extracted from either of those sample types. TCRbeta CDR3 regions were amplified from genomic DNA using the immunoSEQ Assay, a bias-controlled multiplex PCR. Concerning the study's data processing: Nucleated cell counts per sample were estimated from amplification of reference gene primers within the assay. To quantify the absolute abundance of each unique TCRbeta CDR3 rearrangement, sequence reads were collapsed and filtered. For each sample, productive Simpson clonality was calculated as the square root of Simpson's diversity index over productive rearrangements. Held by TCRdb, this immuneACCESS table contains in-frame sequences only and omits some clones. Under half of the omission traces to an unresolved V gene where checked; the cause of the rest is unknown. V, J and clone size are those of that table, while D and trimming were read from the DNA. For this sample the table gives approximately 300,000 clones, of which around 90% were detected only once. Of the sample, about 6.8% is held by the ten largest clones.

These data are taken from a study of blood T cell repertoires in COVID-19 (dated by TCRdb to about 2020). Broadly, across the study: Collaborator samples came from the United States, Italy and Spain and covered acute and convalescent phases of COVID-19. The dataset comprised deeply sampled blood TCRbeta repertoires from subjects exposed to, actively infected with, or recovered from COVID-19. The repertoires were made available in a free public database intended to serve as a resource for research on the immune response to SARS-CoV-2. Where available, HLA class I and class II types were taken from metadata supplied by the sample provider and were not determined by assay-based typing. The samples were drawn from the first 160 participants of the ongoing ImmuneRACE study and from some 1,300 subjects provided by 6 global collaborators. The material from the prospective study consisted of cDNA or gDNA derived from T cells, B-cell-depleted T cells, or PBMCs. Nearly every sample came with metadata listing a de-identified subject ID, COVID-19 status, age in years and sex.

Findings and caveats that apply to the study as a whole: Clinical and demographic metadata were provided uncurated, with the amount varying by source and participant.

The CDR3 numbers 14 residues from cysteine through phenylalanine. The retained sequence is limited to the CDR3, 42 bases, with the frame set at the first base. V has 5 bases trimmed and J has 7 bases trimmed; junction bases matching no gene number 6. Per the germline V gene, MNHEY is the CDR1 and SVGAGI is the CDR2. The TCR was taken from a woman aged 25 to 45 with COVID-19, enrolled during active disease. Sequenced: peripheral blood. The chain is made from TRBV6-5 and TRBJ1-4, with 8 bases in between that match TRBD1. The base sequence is TGTGCCAGCAGTCCCGACAGGGGAGGTGAAAAACTGTTTTTT. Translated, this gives CASSPDRGGEKLFF.